One sample yielded the 3 T cell receptor beta chains listed below, sequenced in a study of blood T cell repertoires in COVID-19. TCRdb's table, derived via immunoSEQ multiplex PCR, lists solely in-frame clones and lacks some. Among roughly 260,000 clones, about nine tenths were seen once, and the ten largest hold 2% to 2.5%. Sequencing was carried out using peripheral blood. The origin of the receptors is a woman between 50 and 59 years old who had recovered from COVID-19.

The V and J genes are TRBV10-1 and TRBJ2-3; 11 bases align to TRBD1. Germline V gives CDR1 WNHNN, CDR2 SYGVQD (reference sequence). The J segment lost 6 bases and the V segment lost 7 bases, leaving 6 bases of the junction unmatched. CDR3 length: 14 amino acids. Here the CDR3 DNA reads TGCGCCAGCATGATGGGACAGGGGGACGATACGCAGTATTTT. This sequence encodes CASMMGQGDDTQYF.

J is TRBJ2-1 and V is TRBV6-4; a weak D match, TRBD1 (6 bases). Trimming took off 0 bases at V and 7 bases at J, with 16 bases between the two ends. CDR1 is MRHNA, CDR2 SNTAGT, per germline. The CDR3 totals 16 residues. Written as DNA, the CDR3 is TGTGCCAGCAGTGACTCTCTTTCGAGGGGGAGAAATGAGCAGTTCTTC. It yields the protein CASSDSLSRGRNEQFF.

The V and J genes are TRBV5-4 and TRBJ2-1, with no clear D. Germline loops: CDR1 SGHNT, CDR2 YYREEE (reference sequence). Deletions cut 4 bases from V and 0 bases from J, with 11 bases between. The CDR3 consists of 15 residues. The CDR3 is CASSIDSSSYNEQFF. Written as DNA, the CDR3 is TGTGCCAGCAGCATCGACTCTAGCTCCTACAATGAGCAGTTCTTC.